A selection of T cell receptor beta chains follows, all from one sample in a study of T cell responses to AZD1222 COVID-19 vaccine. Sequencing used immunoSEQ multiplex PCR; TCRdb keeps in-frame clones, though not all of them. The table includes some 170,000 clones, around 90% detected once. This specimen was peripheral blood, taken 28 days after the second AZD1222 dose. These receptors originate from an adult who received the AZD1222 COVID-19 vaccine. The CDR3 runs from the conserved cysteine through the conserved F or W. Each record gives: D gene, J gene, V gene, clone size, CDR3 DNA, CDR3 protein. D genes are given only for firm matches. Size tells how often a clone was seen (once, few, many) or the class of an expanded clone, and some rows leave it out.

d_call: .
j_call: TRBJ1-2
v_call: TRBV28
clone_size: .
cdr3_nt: TGTGCCAGCAGCCTAATCCCCCTCAGGGTACCATATGGCTACACCTTC
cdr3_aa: CASSLIPLRVPYGYTF

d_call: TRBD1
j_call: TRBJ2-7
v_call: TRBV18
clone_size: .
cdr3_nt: TGTGCCAGCTCACCCCGGGACAGGGGGACCTACGAGCAGTACTTC
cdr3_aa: CASSPRDRGTYEQYF

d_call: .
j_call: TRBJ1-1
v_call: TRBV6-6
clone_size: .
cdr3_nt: TGTGCCAGCAGAAGTCACACTGAAGCTTTCTTT
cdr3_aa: CASRSHTEAFF

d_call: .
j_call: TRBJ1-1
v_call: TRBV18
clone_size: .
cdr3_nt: TGTGCCAGCTCGACGGGACAGAACACTGAAGCTTTCTTT
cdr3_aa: CASSTGQNTEAFF

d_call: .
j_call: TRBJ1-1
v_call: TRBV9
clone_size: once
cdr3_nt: TGTGCCAGCAGCGTAGCGGTGAACACTGAAGCTTTCTTT
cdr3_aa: CASSVAVNTEAFF

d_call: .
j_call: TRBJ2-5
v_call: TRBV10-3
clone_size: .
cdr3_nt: TGTGCCATCAGTGAGTCGAACAGACAAGAGACCCAGTACTTC
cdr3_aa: CAISESNRQETQYF

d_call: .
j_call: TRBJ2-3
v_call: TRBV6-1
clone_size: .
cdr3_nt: TGTGCCAGCAGTGAAGTTCAAGGGGGTGCTGATACGCAGTATTTT
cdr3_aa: CASSEVQGGADTQYF

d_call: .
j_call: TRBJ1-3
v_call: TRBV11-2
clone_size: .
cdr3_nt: TGTGCCAGCAGCTTTACCTCTTCAGGGATCGGGTCTGGAAACACCATATATTTT
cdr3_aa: CASSFTSSGIGSGNTIYF

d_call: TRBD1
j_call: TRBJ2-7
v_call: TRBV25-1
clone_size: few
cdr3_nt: TGTGCCAGCAGTGACTCCGGACAGGGGGCCTACGAGCAGTACTTC
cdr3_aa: CASSDSGQGAYEQYF

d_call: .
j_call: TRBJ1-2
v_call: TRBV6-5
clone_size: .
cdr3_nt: TGTGCCAGCACTGACTCAATCCGCTATGGCTACACCTTC
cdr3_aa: CASTDSIRYGYTF

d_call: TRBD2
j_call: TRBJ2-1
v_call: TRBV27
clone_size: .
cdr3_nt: TGTGCCAGCAGTCAACTCCCACTAGCGGGGAAGAATGAGCAGTTCTTC
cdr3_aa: CASSQLPLAGKNEQFF

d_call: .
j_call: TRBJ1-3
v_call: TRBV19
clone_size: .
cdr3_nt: TGTGCCAGTACCCGACTCCCTGGAAACACCATATATTTT
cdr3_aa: CASTRLPGNTIYF

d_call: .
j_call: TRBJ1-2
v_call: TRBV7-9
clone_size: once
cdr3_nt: TGTGCCAGCAGCCCAGACAGTCATGGCTACACCTTC
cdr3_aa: CASSPDSHGYTF

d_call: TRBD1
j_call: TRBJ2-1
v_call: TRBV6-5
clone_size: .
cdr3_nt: TGTGCCAGCAGTCACGGACAGGGTGGGCAGTTCTTC
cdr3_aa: CASSHGQGGQFF

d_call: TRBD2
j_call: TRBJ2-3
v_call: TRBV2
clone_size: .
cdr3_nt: TGTGCCAGCAGTCCCAGGCGAGTCGGACTAGCGGGTATACCGGATACGCAGTATTTT
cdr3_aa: CASSPRRVGLAGIPDTQYF

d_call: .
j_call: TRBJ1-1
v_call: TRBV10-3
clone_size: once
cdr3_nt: TGTGCCATCAGTGCCGGGGGGCCTGAAGCTTTCTTT
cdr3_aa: CAISAGGPEAFF

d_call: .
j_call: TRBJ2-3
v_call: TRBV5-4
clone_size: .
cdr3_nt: TGTGCCAGCAGCCCTAAGGTGCTCGGCACAGATACGCAGTATTTT
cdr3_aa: CASSPKVLGTDTQYF

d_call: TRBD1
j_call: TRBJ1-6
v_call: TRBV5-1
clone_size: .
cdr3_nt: TGCGCCACCACGACAGGGTTTGGTTCACCCCTCCACTTT
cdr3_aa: CATTTGFGSPLHF

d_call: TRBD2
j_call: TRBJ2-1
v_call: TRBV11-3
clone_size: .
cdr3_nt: TGTGCCAGCAGCCCCGGACTAGCGGGGGGCCCCTTCTACAATGAGCAGTTCTTC
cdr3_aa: CASSPGLAGGPFYNEQFF

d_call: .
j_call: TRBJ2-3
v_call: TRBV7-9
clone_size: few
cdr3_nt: TGTGCCAGCAGCTTAGCAGGGGGGCGTAGCACAGATACGCAGTATTTT
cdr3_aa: CASSLAGGRSTDTQYF

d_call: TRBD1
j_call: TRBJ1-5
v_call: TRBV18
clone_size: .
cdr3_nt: TGTGCCAGCTCACCAAATACAGGGGAAGGGCAGCCCCAGCATTTT
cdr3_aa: CASSPNTGEGQPQHF

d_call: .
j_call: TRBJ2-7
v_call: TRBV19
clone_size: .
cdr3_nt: TGTGCCAGTCGACTCCCTGGGGGCTACGAGCAGTACTTC
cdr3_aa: CASRLPGGYEQYF

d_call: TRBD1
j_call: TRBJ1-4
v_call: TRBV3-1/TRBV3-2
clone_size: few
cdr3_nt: TGTGCCAGCAGCCTCGGACAGGGACTGTTTTTT
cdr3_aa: CASSLGQGLFF

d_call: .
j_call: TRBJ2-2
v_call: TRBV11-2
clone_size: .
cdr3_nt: TGTGCCAGCAGCCTGGTGAACACCGGGGAGCTGTTTTTT
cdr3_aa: CASSLVNTGELFF